A single sample is the source of the 27 T cell receptor beta chains below, sequenced in a study of T cells after yellow fever vaccination. MiXCR was run by TCRdb on the 5' RACE reads, yielding one entry per CDR3 protein. The table lists approximately 450,000 distinct CDR3 sequences, over 15% of them singletons. This specimen consisted of PBMCs, obtained before the yellow fever booster vaccination. The receptor set was obtained from a man aged 18-30 years who received the YFV17D yellow fever vaccine.

This clonotype was detected a few times. V is TRBV3-1 and J is TRBJ1-1, with D perhaps matching TRBD1 (6 bases). V gave up 2 bases and J gave up 4 bases, with 8 bases separating them. In germline, CDR1 is LGHDT, CDR2 YNNKEL (reference sequence). The CDR3 is 13 residues long. CDR3 loop: CASSQQGSTEAFF. The CDR3 DNA reads TGTGCCAGCAGCCAACAGGGGTCCACTGAAGCTTTCTTT.

This rearrangement joins TRBV4-3 to TRBJ1-5; the match to TRBD1 covers 8 bases. CDR1 is LGHNA, CDR2 YSLEER, per germline. The V gene end was trimmed by 5 bases and the J gene end by 7 bases; junction bases not matched to a gene: 10. This CDR3 is 15 amino acids long. The CDR3 region has the DNA TGCGCCAGCAGCATCCGACAGGGGTCGGAGCAGCCCCAGCATTTT. This encodes CASSIRQGSEQPQHF.

This rearrangement joins TRBV19 to TRBJ1-2, with 7 bases that match TRBD1. This CDR3 region has 14 residues. CDR1 is LNHDA and CDR2 is SQIVND in the germline V gene (reference sequence). V was pared by 9 bases and J by 4 bases, with 11 bases of the junction left unmatched. The CDR3 DNA is TGTGCCAGCCGCTCTTCCGGGACAGCCTATGGCTACACCTTC. This gives the protein CASRSSGTAYGYTF.

This clonotype occurred a few times. The V gene is TRBV4-2, the J gene TRBJ1-1, with D tentatively TRBD1 (6 bases). Per germline, CDR1 LGHNA and CDR2 YNFKEQ. V lost 0 bases and J 4 bases, leaving 9 bases between the germline ends. This CDR3 comprises 14 residues. In DNA, the CDR3 is TGTGCCAGCAGCCAAGAACAGGGACGCACTGAAGCTTTCTTT. Translation gives CASSQEQGRTEAFF.

This clonotype occurred a few times. This sequence joins TRBV7-2 and TRBJ2-1, with 8 nucleotides matching TRBD2. Germline V gene lookup returns CDR1 SGHTA and CDR2 FQGNSA. This CDR3 comprises 15 residues. V shed 1 base, J shed 5 bases, and the junction held 4 bases outside the gene matches. The CDR3 region has the DNA TGTGCCAGCAGCTTAGTTGCGGGGGGAAACAATGAGCAGTTCTTC. Its translation is CASSLVAGGNNEQFF. The entire variable domain, with the rest obtained from reference TRBV7-2 and TRBJ2-1, is as follows: GAGVSQSPSNKVTEKGKDVELRCDPISGHTALYWYRQSLGQGLEFLIYFQGNSAPDKSGLPSDRFSAERTGGSVSTLTIQRTQQEDSAVYLCASSLVAGGNNEQFFGPGTRLTVL.

This clonotype was seen ten or more times. V is TRBV5-1 and J is TRBJ1-2; 9 bases fit TRBD1. CDR1 is SGHRS and CDR2 is YFSETQ in the germline V gene. The V gene end was trimmed by 4 bases and the J gene end by 8 bases; junction bases not matched to a gene: 6. CDR3 size: 13 residues. This CDR3 is CASSPGQGEGYTF. In DNA, the CDR3 is TGCGCCAGCAGCCCGGGACAGGGTGAGGGCTACACCTTC.

The V gene is TRBV4-2, the J gene TRBJ1-6; perhaps TRBD1 as D (6 bases). The V end was cut by 0 bases, the J end by 6 bases, with 9 bases between. Looked up from germline, CDR1 is LGHNA and CDR2 is YNFKEQ. This CDR3 comprises 15 residues. Written as DNA, the CDR3 is TGTGCCAGCAGCCAAGAAAAGGGGGGTAATTCACCCCTCCACTTT. Protein: CASSQEKGGNSPLHF.

This clonotype was counted many times. V gene TRBV5-1 combines with J gene TRBJ2-1, with 10 bases fitting TRBD2. CDR1 is SGHRS and CDR2 is YFSETQ in the germline V gene. V gave up 4 bases and J gave up 5 bases; unmatched junction bases: 6. The CDR3 has 15 amino acids. The DNA for the CDR3 is TGCGCCAGCAGCACTCAGAGCGGGGGGGACAATGAGCAGTTCTTC. Its protein product is CASSTQSGGDNEQFF.

This chain joins TRBV12-3 or TRBV12-4 and TRBJ2-7; 8 bases match TRBD2. After removal of 2 bases from V and 6 bases from J, the junction contained 3 bases not matched to a gene. The CDR3 has 13 residues. The CDR3 spells CASSLRGGFEQYF. For the CDR3, the DNA is TGTGCCAGCAGTTTACGGGGGGGGTTCGAGCAGTACTTC.

Notes on this clonotype: Being one base from a much bigger clone, this may be a read error. This chain links TRBV12-3 or TRBV12-4 with TRBJ1-1, with D perhaps matching TRBD1 (6 bases). CDR3 length: 18 amino acids. V lost 6 bases to trimming and J lost 0 bases, with 23 bases between them. CDR3 sequence: CASSESYREIIMNTEAFF. CDR3 nucleotide sequence: TGTGCCAGCAGCGAAAGCTACAGGGAAATCATCATGAACACTGAAGCTTTCTTT.

The table lists this clonotype with a few counts. The chain is built from TRBV9 and TRBJ2-3; D ambiguous. Trimming pared 0 bases from V and 2 bases from J, leaving 4 bases between. CDR3 size: 13 residues. CDR1 is SGDLS and CDR2 is YYNGEE in the germline V gene. The CDR3 spells CASSVDHTDTQYF. In DNA form, the CDR3 reads TGTGCCAGCAGCGTAGACCACACAGATACGCAGTATTTT.

This clonotype has only a few counts. V is TRBV6-5 and J is TRBJ1-3, with 7 bases lining up with TRBD1. This CDR3 spans 14 amino acids. The germline V gene has CDR1 MNHEY and CDR2 SVGAGI. Unmatched junction bases numbered 7, after V lost 7 bases and J lost 4 bases. CDR3 protein: CASTRGTAGNTIYF. The CDR3 DNA reads as TGTGCCAGCACCCGAGGGACAGCCGGAAACACCATATATTTT.

This rearrangement joins TRBV28 to TRBJ1-4; TRBD1 agrees at 7 bases. The J segment lost 5 bases and the V segment lost 10 bases, leaving 7 bases of the junction unmatched. This CDR3 comprises 13 residues. Germline V gene lookup returns CDR1 MDHEN and CDR2 SYDVKM. CDR3 loop: CATTGQANEKLFF. The CDR3 region has the DNA TGTGCCACCACTGGACAGGCGAATGAAAAACTGTTTTTT.

CDR3 nucleotides: TGCGCCAGCAGCCTCGCTAGCGGGGGGGCTGGGGATACGCAGTATTTT. The encoded protein is CASSLASGGAGDTQYF. The V gene is TRBV4-3, the J gene TRBJ2-3, with 12 bases identical to TRBD2. In germline, CDR1 is LGHNA, CDR2 YSLEER. The CDR3 is made up of 16 amino acids. Germline trimming cut 4 bases from V and 6 bases from J; bases unmatched to any gene: 8.

This clonotype was counted only a few times. V gene TRBV6-5 combines with J gene TRBJ2-1; 7 positions match TRBD1. Trimming at V came to 2 bases and at J to 2 bases, leaving 3 bases not matched to a gene. Germline CDR1 MNHEY, CDR2 SVGAGI. The CDR3 extends over 15 amino acids. As DNA, the CDR3 is TGTGCCAGCAGTTACGGACAGGCCCCCTACAATGAGCAGTTCTTC. Translating gives CASSYGQAPYNEQFF.

V gene TRBV6-6 combines with J gene TRBJ1-4; 7 nucleotides align to TRBD1. This CDR3 has 15 amino acids. Germline V gene sequence: CDR1 MNHNY, CDR2 SVGAGI (reference sequence). J was trimmed by 5 bases and V by 6 bases; bases with no gene match: 9. The chain's CDR3 is CASRPRTGANEKLFF. CDR3 sequence (DNA): TGTGCCAGCAGACCCCGGACAGGAGCAAATGAAAAACTGTTTTTT.

V and J are TRBV5-1 and TRBJ1-1; the match to TRBD1 covers 8 bases. J gave up 2 bases and V 0 bases, and 6 bases lay outside the gene matches. This CDR3 contains 16 residues. CDR1 is SGHRS and CDR2 is YFSETQ in the germline V gene. The CDR3 DNA sequence: TGCGCCAGCAGCTTGGGCGGGACAGGTTCCAACACTGAAGCTTTCTTT. Its protein is CASSLGGTGSNTEAFF.

This clonotype was recorded many times. The chain links TRBV28 to TRBJ1-4, with D possibly TRBD1 on 5 matching bases. V was clipped by 8 bases and J by 3 bases, with 10 bases between them. CDR3 length equals 13 residues. Looked up from germline, CDR1 is MDHEN and CDR2 is SYDVKM. CDR3 in DNA: TGTGCCAGCGGCGGGGGGGCTAATGAAAAACTGTTTTTT. Protein sequence: CASGGGANEKLFF.

This clonotype was seen only a few times. The chain couples TRBV29-1 to TRBJ1-3; D may be TRBD1 (5 bases). The CDR3 contains 12 residues. The germline V gene encodes CDR1 SQVTM and CDR2 ANQGSEA. Trimming removed 4 bases from V and 6 bases from J, with 10 bases in between. CDR3 loop: CSVGGGENTIYF. For the CDR3, the DNA is TGCAGCGTTGGGGGCGGAGAAAACACCATATATTTT.

The gene calls are TRBV5-1 and TRBJ2-1; 11 bases agree with TRBD1. Germline CDR1 reads SGHRS; CDR2 reads YFSETQ. The CDR3 is made up of 16 amino acids. The V segment lost 4 bases and the J segment 2 bases; nucleotides outside the gene matches: 5. CDR3 bases: TGCGCCAGCAGCCCCGGGACAGGGGGGACCTACAATGAGCAGTTCTTC. This translates into CASSPGTGGTYNEQFF.

The chain recombines TRBV4-1 with TRBJ2-7, with 14 nucleotides matching TRBD2. Germline CDR1 reads MGHRA; CDR2 reads YSYEKL. The CDR3 is 18 amino acids. The junction had 15 bases not matched to a gene; V was cut back by 2 bases and J by 9 bases. CDR3 nucleotides: TGCGCCAGCAGCCAACCGGGACTAGCGGGGGTACCCTTACGAGGGCAGTACTTC. Translation gives CASSQPGLAGVPLRGQYF.

The V call is TRBV7-3, the J call TRBJ1-1, with 10 positions matching TRBD1. The CDR3 length is 17 residues. With V trimmed by 2 bases and J by 2 bases, 8 bases remained unmatched. Germline values: CDR1 SGHTA, CDR2 FQGTGA. The CDR3 loop reads CASSLGAGQGGNTEAFF. CDR3 nucleotides: TGTGCCAGCAGCTTAGGGGCCGGACAGGGGGGTAACACTGAAGCTTTCTTT.

In this sample, this clonotype turned up a few times. The rearrangement links TRBV19 to TRBJ2-5, with a possible D match to TRBD2 (6 bases). Germline assignment: CDR1 LNHDA and CDR2 SQIVND (reference sequence). Trimming took off 10 bases at V and 5 bases at J, with 8 bases between the two ends. This CDR3 is built from 10 residues. The CDR3 is CATRGETQYF. The CDR3 region has the DNA TGTGCCACACGGGGGGAGACCCAGTACTTC.

The rearrangement joins TRBV19 to TRBJ2-3; no reliable D call. CDR3 size: 16 residues. Germline lookup yields CDR1 LNHDA and CDR2 SQIVND (reference sequence). Trimming cost V 0 bases and J 0 bases, with 10 bases left between them. The CDR3 DNA follows: TGTGCCAGTAGTATAGATCTTTCCAGCAGCACAGATACGCAGTATTTT. Translated: CASSIDLSSSTDTQYF.

The chain recombines TRBV12-3 or TRBV12-4 with TRBJ1-2; D might be TRBD1 (6 bases). The CDR3 runs 13 residues. V was shortened by 6 bases and J by 3 bases, with 11 bases between the two germline ends. CDR3 nucleotides: TGTGCCAGCAGGCTACAGGGAGACTATGGCTACACCTTC. Its translation: CASRLQGDYGYTF.

This clonotype was seen more than once but under ten times. CDR3 region: CASSRSYDDGTEAFF. In DNA, the CDR3 is TGTGCCAGCAGCAGATCATACGACGACGGCACTGAAGCTTTCTTT. The chain joins TRBV7-2 to TRBJ1-1, with no clear D. Looked up from germline, CDR1 is SGHTA and CDR2 is FQGNSA. There are 15 residues in the CDR3. V dropped 5 bases and J dropped 4 bases, with 17 bases sitting between them. Supplemented by reference TRBV7-2 and TRBJ1-1, the full variable domain reads GAGVSQSPSNKVTEKGKDVELRCDPISGHTALYWYRQSLGQGLEFLIYFQGNSAPDKSGLPSDRFSAERTGGSVSTLTIQRTQQEDSAVYLCASSRSYDDGTEAFFGQGTRLTVV.

The rearrangement joins TRBV5-1 to TRBJ2-2; D remains ambiguous. The germline V and J ends were trimmed by 6 bases and 0 bases, with 12 bases remaining between them. Germline V lookup: CDR1 SGHRS, CDR2 YFSETQ. This CDR3 is 15 amino acids long. The CDR3 sequence is CASKPPETNTGELFF. CDR3 nucleotide sequence: TGCGCCAGCAAACCCCCGGAGACGAACACCGGGGAGCTGTTTTTT.